Shown below are 24 T cell receptor beta chains from a single sample sequenced in a study of human T cells and chemical hapten exposure. Via MiXCR, TCRdb re-called the RACE reads, giving one row per CDR3 protein. The sample lists some 250,000 distinct CDR3 sequences, 7.7% occurring once. The time point was: pre-sensitization, week 0. Documented treatment: therapeutic diphenylcyclopropenone sensitization with weekly scalp DPC. Sample: whole blood, taken in connection with sensitization to the hapten diphenylcyclopropenone (DPC). These receptors were taken from a man younger than 30 with alopecia areata. Some clones in this sample may be carry-over from other donors' samples.

This clonotype was observed a few times. The rearrangement links TRBV4-3 to TRBJ2-5, with no clear D. V was trimmed by 3 bases and J by 3 bases, leaving 14 bases between them. The CDR3 contains 15 residues. Germline V CDR1 and CDR2: LGHNA, YSLEER. The DNA of the CDR3 is TGCGCCAGCAGCCAGAGGCGGCTAGGCGAAGAGACCCAGTACTTC. This codes for CASSQRRLGEETQYF.

This rearrangement joins TRBV6-5 to TRBJ1-1; no firm D call. Between the trimmed V and J ends, which lost 6 bases and 0 bases, there was a span of 11 bases. Germline assignment: CDR1 MNHEY and CDR2 SVGAGI. This CDR3 is built from 14 residues. CDR3 nucleotides: TGTGCCAGCAGCCCAGGTGGGGTGAACACTGAAGCTTTCTTT. Its protein product is CASSPGGVNTEAFF.

Of note for this clonotype: One end of the junction is discordant with germline, which a read error may explain. V is TRBV6-6 and J is TRBJ1-5; tentatively, D is TRBD1 (6 bases). Germline CDR1 MNHNY, CDR2 SVGAGI (reference sequence). CDR3 length equals 12 residues. CDR3 sequence (DNA): TGTGCCAGCAGTCACTCAGGGGAGCCCCAGCATTTT. This encodes CASSHSGEPQHF.

This clonotype was observed at least ten times. The chain employs TRBV5-1 and TRBJ1-1; D remains ambiguous. This CDR3 spans 13 amino acids. Germline V gene lookup returns CDR1 SGHRS and CDR2 YFSETQ. V was cut by 0 bases and J by 0 bases, with 3 bases left in between. CDR3 sequence (DNA): TGCGCCAGCAGCTTGGAGGTGAACACTGAAGCTTTCTTT. This encodes CASSLEVNTEAFF.

In its sample, this clonotype was seen a few times. The chain has TRBV9 and TRBJ2-1; D is unresolved. There are 13 residues in the CDR3. V lost 4 bases to trimming and J lost 5 bases, with 10 bases between them. The germline V gene has CDR1 SGDLS and CDR2 YYNGEE. DNA for the CDR3: TGTGCCAGCAGCACGGACCTTAACAATGAGCAGTTCTTC. Translated, it gives CASSTDLNNEQFF. The complete variable domain, with remaining parts taken from reference TRBV9 and TRBJ2-1, reads DSGVTQTPKHLITATGQRVTLRCSPRSGDLSVYWYQQSLDQGLQFLIQYYNGEERAKGNILERFSAQQFPDLHSELNLSSLELGDSALYFCASSTDLNNEQFFGPGTRLTVL.

This clonotype was counted between two and nine times. The chain is built from TRBV20-1 and TRBJ1-4; TRBD1 might be the D (6 bases). The germline gives CDR1 DFQATT, CDR2 SNEGSKA (reference sequence). The V end was cut by 0 bases, the J end by 5 bases, with 16 bases between. The CDR3 covers 16 residues. CDR3 region: CSARDPLRQGNEKLFF. The CDR3 nucleotides read TGCAGTGCTAGAGATCCTTTGCGGCAGGGGAATGAAAAACTGTTTTTT.

This clonotype was observed a handful of times. This chain connects TRBV4-1 to TRBJ2-5; 10 nucleotides line up with TRBD2. This CDR3 has 17 amino acids. Germline V gene data show CDR1 as MGHRA and CDR2 as YSYEKL. With 1 base clipped from V and 5 bases from J, the junction kept 10 bases outside the gene matches. The CDR3 reads CASSQGTSGGELETQYF. The CDR3 DNA reads TGCGCCAGCAGCCAAGGGACAAGCGGGGGGGAATTGGAGACCCAGTACTTC.

The chain has TRBV10-2 and TRBJ2-1; 9 positions match TRBD2. Germline V gene data show CDR1 as WSHSY and CDR2 as SAAADI. Trimming removed 3 bases from V and 7 bases from J; junction bases left unmatched: 7. The CDR3 covers 15 residues. CDR3 bases: TGCGCCAGCAGTGATGCGGGGGGGCTTGGTAATGAGCAGTTCTTC. This translates into CASSDAGGLGNEQFF.

The V gene is TRBV10-3, the J gene TRBJ1-5; D not resolved. V was trimmed by 6 bases and J by 4 bases, leaving 19 bases between them. Germline assignment: CDR1 ENHRY and CDR2 SYGVKD. This CDR3 region has 16 residues. The CDR3 region is CAISDRAPKGNQPQHF. CDR3 nucleotides: TGTGCCATCAGCGACCGGGCCCCAAAAGGGAATCAGCCCCAGCATTTT.

This clonotype came up a few times. CDR3 protein: CASSQEDRDEKLFF. The DNA for the CDR3 is TGCGCCAGCAGCCAAGAAGATCGGGATGAAAAACTGTTTTTT. The chain carries TRBV4-3 and TRBJ1-4; D remains ambiguous. This CDR3 has 14 residues. Germline lookup yields CDR1 LGHNA and CDR2 YSLEER. V was shortened by 0 bases and J by 6 bases, with 8 bases between the two germline ends.

This clonotype was seen repeatedly, ten times or more. The chain recombines TRBV4-1 with TRBJ1-2, with 8 bases matching TRBD1. The germline V gene has CDR1 MGHRA and CDR2 YSYEKL. After removal of 3 bases from V and 5 bases from J, the junction contained 8 bases not matched to a gene. The CDR3 is 15 residues long. CDR3 nucleotide sequence: TGCGCCAGCAGCCAGGGGCAGGGGGCCTGGTATGGCTACACCTTC. Protein: CASSQGQGAWYGYTF.

The CDR3 protein is CASSYEVHTEAFF. The CDR3 DNA follows: TGTGCCAGCAGTTACGAAGTGCACACTGAAGCTTTCTTT. V usage is TRBV6-2 or TRBV6-3 and J usage is TRBJ1-1; D uncertain. The CDR3 extends over 13 amino acids. Trimming took 2 bases from V and 3 from J, leaving 7 bases between them. Germline lookup yields CDR1 MNHEY and CDR2 SVGEGT.

This clonotype was detected only a few times. The genes are TRBV7-6 and TRBJ2-1, with TRBD2 identical over 11 bases. Germline V gives CDR1 SGHVS, CDR2 FNYEAQ. This CDR3 region has 16 residues. Trimming took 0 bases from V and 4 from J; bases not matched to a gene: 2. The CDR3 region is CASSLATSGGYNEQFF. CDR3 DNA sequence: TGTGCCAGCAGCTTAGCAACTAGCGGGGGTTACAATGAGCAGTTCTTC.

The CDR3 region has the DNA TGTGCCAGCAGTTACGTCTCAGGGGCTGAAAAACTGTTTTTT. It encodes CASSYVSGAEKLFF. The chain employs TRBV6-5 and TRBJ1-4; D possibly corresponds to TRBD1 (6 bases). The V gene's germline CDR1 is MNHEY and CDR2 SVGAGI. The CDR3 totals 14 residues. Trimming took 2 bases from V and 7 from J, leaving 11 bases between them.

This clonotype was seen a few times. The genes are TRBV11-2 and TRBJ2-3; D might be TRBD1 (6 bases). CDR1 SGHAT and CDR2 FQNNGV come from the germline V gene. V lost 0 bases, J lost 2 bases, and 12 bases lay in between. The CDR3 runs 16 residues. The CDR3 nucleotides read TGTGCCAGCAGCTTAGAGCCGGACAGATACACAGATACGCAGTATTTT. This gives the protein CASSLEPDRYTDTQYF.

CDR3 residues: CSASEQGAKGEKLFF. In nucleotides, the CDR3 is TGCAGTGCGAGTGAACAGGGGGCGAAAGGTGAAAAACTGTTTTTT. The chain recombines TRBV20-1 with TRBJ1-4; 9 nucleotides align to TRBD1. Germline V gene lookup returns CDR1 DFQATT and CDR2 SNEGSKA (reference sequence). This CDR3 is built from 15 residues. V dropped 6 bases and J dropped 7; count of bases not matched to a gene: 12.

The chain couples TRBV6-5 to TRBJ2-7; no clear D gene. Trimming pared 0 bases from V and 3 bases from J, leaving 12 bases between. Looked up from germline, CDR1 is MNHEY and CDR2 is SVGAGI. This CDR3 is built from 15 residues. CDR3 protein: CASSYSSSSRYEQYV. CDR3 DNA sequence: TGTGCCAGCAGTTACTCGAGTTCAAGCCGCTACGAGCAGTACGTC.

This clonotype has only a few counts. The V call is TRBV18, the J call TRBJ2-4; D call uncertain. V lost 5 bases to trimming and J lost 9 bases, with 8 bases between them. The CDR3 runs 11 residues. In germline, CDR1 is KGHSH, CDR2 LQKENI. The CDR3 protein is CASSARVIQYF. Written as DNA, the CDR3 is TGTGCCAGCTCAGCCCGTGTCATTCAGTACTTC.

A note on this clonotype: A read error may explain this, as a much larger clone is one base away. The V and J genes are TRBV2 and TRBJ1-3; 7 bases are a match to TRBD1. This CDR3 spans 16 amino acids. Per the germline V gene, CDR1 is SNHLY and CDR2 is FYNNEI. The DNA of the CDR3 is TGTGCCAGCAGTGAACCTTCTCGAGGCAGGGGGAACACCGTATATTTT. Its translation is CASSEPSRGRGNTVYF.

This clonotype was seen ten or more times. The CDR3 nucleotides read TGTGCCAGCAGCACCAGACAGGGGCACTCACCCCTCCACTTT. Its protein product is CASSTRQGHSPLHF. V gene TRBV9 combines with J gene TRBJ1-6; TRBD1 aligns across 8 bases. Germline assignment: CDR1 SGDLS and CDR2 YYNGEE. V gave up 4 bases and J gave up 10 bases; unmatched junction bases: 7. The CDR3 runs 14 residues.

The chain carries TRBV5-1 and TRBJ1-1; 7 nucleotides match TRBD1. CDR3 size: 15 residues. Per the germline V gene, CDR1 is SGHRS and CDR2 is YFSETQ. The V segment lost 4 bases and the J segment 7 bases; nucleotides outside the gene matches: 13. The CDR3: CASSLKSPGTDEAFF. In DNA, the CDR3 is TGCGCCAGCAGCCTCAAGTCCCCCGGGACAGATGAAGCTTTCTTT.

The CDR3 DNA sequence: TGTGCCAGCACTCCGGGAACCCCCACTGAAGCTTTCTTT. This gives the protein CASTPGTPTEAFF. This sequence joins TRBV12-3 or TRBV12-4 and TRBJ1-1; D not certain. Trimming removed 7 bases from V and 4 bases from J, with 13 bases in between. The CDR3 spans 13 residues.

The V call is TRBV7-9, the J call TRBJ2-3, with D possibly TRBD2 on 5 matching bases. The CDR3 consists of 12 residues. The germline V gene has CDR1 SEHNR and CDR2 FQNEAQ (reference sequence). Trimming stripped 5 bases from V and 5 bases from J, with 8 bases between. CDR3 coding DNA: TGTGCCAGCAGCCCCGAGGGAGATACGCAGTATTTT. It is translated as CASSPEGDTQYF.

This clonotype was counted between two and nine times. J is TRBJ2-1 and V is TRBV6-1; no clear D gene. The CDR3 loop spans 16 amino acids. Germline-derived CDR1 and CDR2 are MNHNS and SASEGT. Trimming cost V 2 bases and J 0 bases, with 11 bases left between them. Written as DNA, the CDR3 is TGTGCCAGCAGTGAATTTTGGGGAAGCTCCTACAATGAGCAGTTCTTC. This gives the protein CASSEFWGSSYNEQFF.